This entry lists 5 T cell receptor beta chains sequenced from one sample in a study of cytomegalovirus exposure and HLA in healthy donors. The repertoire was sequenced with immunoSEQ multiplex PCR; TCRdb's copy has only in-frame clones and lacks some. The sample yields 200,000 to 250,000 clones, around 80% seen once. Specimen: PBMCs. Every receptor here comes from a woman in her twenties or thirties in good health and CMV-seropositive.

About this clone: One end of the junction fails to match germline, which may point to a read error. CDR3 loop: CASSADSVAGELFF. The CDR3, as DNA: TGTGCTAGCAGCGCGGACTCGGTAGCCGGGGAGCTGTTTTTT. The chain recombines TRBV7-7 with TRBJ2-2; weak D call: TRBD2 (5 bases). Per the germline V gene, CDR1 is SSHAT and CDR2 is FNYEAQ (reference sequence). The CDR3 length is 14 residues.

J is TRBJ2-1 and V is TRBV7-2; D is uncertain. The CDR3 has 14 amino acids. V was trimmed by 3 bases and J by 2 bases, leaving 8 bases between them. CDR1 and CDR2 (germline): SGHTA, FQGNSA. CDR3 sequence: CASSLSQAYNEQFF. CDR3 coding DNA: TGTGCCAGCAGCTTGTCTCAGGCCTACAATGAGCAGTTCTTC.

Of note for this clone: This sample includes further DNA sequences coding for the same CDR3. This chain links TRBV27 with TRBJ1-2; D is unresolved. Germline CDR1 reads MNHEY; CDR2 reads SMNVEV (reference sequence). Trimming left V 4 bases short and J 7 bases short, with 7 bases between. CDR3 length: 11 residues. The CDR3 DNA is TGTGCCAGCAGTTCTGGCGGTGGCTACACCTTC. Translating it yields CASSSGGGYTF.

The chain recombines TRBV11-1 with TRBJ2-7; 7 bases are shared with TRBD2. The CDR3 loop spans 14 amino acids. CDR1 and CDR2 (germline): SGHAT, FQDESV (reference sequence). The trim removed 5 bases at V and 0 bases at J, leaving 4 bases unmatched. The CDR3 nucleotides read TGTGCCAGCAGCCAAGCGGGGTACTCCTACGAGCAGTACTTC. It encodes CASSQAGYSYEQYF.

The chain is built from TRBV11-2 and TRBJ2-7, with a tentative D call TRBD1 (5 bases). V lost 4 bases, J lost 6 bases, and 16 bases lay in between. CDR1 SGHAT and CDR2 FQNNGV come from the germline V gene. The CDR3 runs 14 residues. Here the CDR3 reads CASSSETTVSEQYF. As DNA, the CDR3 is TGTGCCAGCAGCTCAGAAACGACAGTGTCCGAGCAGTACTTC.